The source of this T cell receptor (beta chain) is a study of T cell repertoires in cytomegalovirus infection. Study-level information: Recently identified HLA-C-restricted CMV epitopes were used, and well-studied HLA-B-restricted CMV epitopes were used as well.

Concerning this clonotype: The antigen is undetermined.

The CDR3 length is 15 residues. Germline V gene lookup returns CDR1 KGHSH and CDR2 LQKENI. The V gene end was trimmed by 3 bases and the J gene end by 3 bases; junction bases not matched to a gene: 3. Each CDR3 protein gets one entry after TCRdb re-called the reads with MiXCR. The sample has hundreds of thousands of distinct CDR3 sequences, around 35% seen once. Here the sequenced sample was cultured PBMCs, taken from culture after CMV antigen stimulation. The TCR was taken from a human donor in good health (CMV status not recorded). Some clones in this sample may be carry-over from other donors' samples. The rearrangement uses TRBV18 and TRBJ1-4, with 8 bases aligning to TRBD1. CDR3 DNA sequence: TGTGCCAGCTCACCCGGACAGGGCCCTAATGAAAAACTGTTTTTT. The encoded protein is CASSPGQGPNEKLFF.